Sequencing of this T cell receptor (beta chain) was carried out in a study of CD8 T cells in ankylosing spondylitis. In TCRdb, the 5' RACE reads were re-called with MiXCR into one record per CDR3 protein. The repertoire includes 30,000 to 45,000 distinct CDR3 sequences, approximately 11% of them detected once, and roughly 21% sits in the top ten. This clonotype was detected ten times or more. Germline assignment: CDR1 MDHEN and CDR2 SYDVKM. V was trimmed by 5 bases and J by 7 bases, leaving 23 bases between them. The length of the CDR3 is 17 residues. The V call is TRBV28, the J call TRBJ2-2, with D perhaps matching TRBD1 (6 bases). Source material: synovial fluid, either unsorted or a sorted T cell fraction (not recorded which). The clonotype originates from a male donor with ankylosing spondylitis. The CDR3: CASSKPPWTVYGGELFF. Here the CDR3 DNA reads TGTGCCAGCAGTAAACCTCCTTGGACAGTCTATGGCGGGGAGCTGTTTTTT.